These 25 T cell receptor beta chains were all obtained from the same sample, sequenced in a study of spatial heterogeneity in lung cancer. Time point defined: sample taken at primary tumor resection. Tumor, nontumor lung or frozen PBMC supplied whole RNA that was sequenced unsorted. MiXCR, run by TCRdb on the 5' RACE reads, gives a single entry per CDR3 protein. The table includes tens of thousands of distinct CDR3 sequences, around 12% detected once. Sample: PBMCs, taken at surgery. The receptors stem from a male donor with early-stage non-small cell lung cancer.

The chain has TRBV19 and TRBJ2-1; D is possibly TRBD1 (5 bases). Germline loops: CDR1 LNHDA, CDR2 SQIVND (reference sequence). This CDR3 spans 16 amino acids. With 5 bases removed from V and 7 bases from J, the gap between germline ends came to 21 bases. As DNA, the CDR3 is TGTGCCAGTAGTCCTCTAGTGGGCAGGGTGGTGAATGAGCAGTTCTTC. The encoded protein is CASSPLVGRVVNEQFF.

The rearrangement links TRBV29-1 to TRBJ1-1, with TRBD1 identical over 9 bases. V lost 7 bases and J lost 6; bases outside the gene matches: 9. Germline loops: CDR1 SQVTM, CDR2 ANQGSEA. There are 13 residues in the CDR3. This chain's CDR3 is CSAPSGQGAEAFF. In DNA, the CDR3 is TGCAGCGCCCCTTCGGGACAGGGCGCTGAAGCTTTCTTT.

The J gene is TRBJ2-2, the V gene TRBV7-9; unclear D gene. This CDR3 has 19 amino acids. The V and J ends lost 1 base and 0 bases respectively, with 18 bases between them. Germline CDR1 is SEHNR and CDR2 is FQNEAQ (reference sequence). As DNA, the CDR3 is TGTGCCAGCAGCTTAGTCGCAGCGCGGCTCCCCGCGAACACCGGGGAGCTGTTTTTT. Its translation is CASSLVAARLPANTGELFF.

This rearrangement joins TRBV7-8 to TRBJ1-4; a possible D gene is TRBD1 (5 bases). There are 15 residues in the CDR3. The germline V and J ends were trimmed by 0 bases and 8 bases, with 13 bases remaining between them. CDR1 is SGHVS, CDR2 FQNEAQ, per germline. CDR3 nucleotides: TGTGCCAGCAGCTTAGCGGGGCCAGAAGAGGAAAAACTGTTTTTT. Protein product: CASSLAGPEEEKLFF. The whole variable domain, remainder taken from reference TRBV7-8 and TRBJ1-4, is GAGVSQSPRYKVAKRGQDVALRCDPISGHVSLFWYQQALGQGPEFLTYFQNEAQLDKSGLPSDRFFAERPEGSVSTLKIQRTQQEDSAVYLCASSLAGPEEEKLFFGSGTQLSVL.

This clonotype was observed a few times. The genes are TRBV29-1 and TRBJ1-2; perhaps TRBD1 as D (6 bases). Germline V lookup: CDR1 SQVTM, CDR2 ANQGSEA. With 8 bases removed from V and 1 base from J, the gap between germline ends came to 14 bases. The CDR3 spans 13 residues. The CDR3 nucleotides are TGCAGCACGGAACAGGGTTTTAACTATGGCTACACCTTC. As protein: CSTEQGFNYGYTF. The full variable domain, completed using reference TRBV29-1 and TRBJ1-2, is SAVISQKPSRDICQRGTSLTIQCQVDSQVTMMFWYRQQPGQSLTLIATANQGSEATYESGFVIDKFPISRPNLTFSTLTVSNMSPEDSSIYLCSTEQGFNYGYTFGSGTRLTVV.

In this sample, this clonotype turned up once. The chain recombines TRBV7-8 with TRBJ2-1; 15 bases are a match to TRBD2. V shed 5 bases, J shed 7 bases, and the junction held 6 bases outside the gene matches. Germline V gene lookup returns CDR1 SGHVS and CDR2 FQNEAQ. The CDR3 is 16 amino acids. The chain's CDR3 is CASSPGLAGGSNEQFF. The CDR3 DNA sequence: TGTGCCAGCAGCCCGGGACTAGCGGGAGGCAGTAATGAGCAGTTCTTC.

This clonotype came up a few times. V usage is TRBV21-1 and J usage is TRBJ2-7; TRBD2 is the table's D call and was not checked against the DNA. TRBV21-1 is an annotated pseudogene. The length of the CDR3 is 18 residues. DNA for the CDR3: TGTGCCAGCAGCAAAGGTTCAGTACGACTAGCGGCGCCACTCGAGCAGTACTTC. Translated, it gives CASSKGSVRLAAPLEQYF.

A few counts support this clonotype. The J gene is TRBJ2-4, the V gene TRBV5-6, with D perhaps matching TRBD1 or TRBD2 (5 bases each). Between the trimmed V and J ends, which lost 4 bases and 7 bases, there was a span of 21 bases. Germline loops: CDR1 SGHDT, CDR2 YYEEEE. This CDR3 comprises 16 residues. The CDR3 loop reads CASSATGTVPRNIQYF. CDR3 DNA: TGTGCCAGCAGCGCTACCGGGACGGTGCCAAGGAACATTCAGTACTTC.

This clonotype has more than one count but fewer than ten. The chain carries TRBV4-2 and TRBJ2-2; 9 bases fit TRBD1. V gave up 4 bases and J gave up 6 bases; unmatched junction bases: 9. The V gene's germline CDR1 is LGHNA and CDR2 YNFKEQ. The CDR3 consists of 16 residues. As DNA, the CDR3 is TGTGCCAGCAGCCTCCCGGGACAGGGTGAGCCCGGGGAGCTGTTTTTT. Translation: CASSLPGQGEPGELFF.

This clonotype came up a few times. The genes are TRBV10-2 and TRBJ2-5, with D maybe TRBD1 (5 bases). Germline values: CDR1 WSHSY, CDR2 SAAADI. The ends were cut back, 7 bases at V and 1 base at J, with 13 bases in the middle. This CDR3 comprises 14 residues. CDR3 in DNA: TGCGCCAGCAAAGGAGACAGACTCCAAGAGACCCAGTACTTC. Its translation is CASKGDRLQETQYF.

In nucleotides, the CDR3 is TGTGCCGGGACGGACGGAGTGAATCAGCCCCAGCATTTT. Amino acid sequence: CAGTDGVNQPQHF. V gene TRBV7-9 combines with J gene TRBJ1-5, with D possibly matching TRBD1 (5 bases). This CDR3 region has 13 residues. Trimming left V 11 bases short and J 4 bases short, with 15 bases between. Germline loops: CDR1 SEHNR, CDR2 FQNEAQ (reference sequence). The full variable domain, rest sourced from reference TRBV7-9 and TRBJ1-5, is DTGVSQNPRHKITKRGQNVTFRCDPISEHNRLYWYRQTLGQGPEFLTYFQNEAQLEKSRLLSDRFSAERPKGSFSTLEIQRTEQGDSAMYLCAGTDGVNQPQHFGDGTRLSIL.

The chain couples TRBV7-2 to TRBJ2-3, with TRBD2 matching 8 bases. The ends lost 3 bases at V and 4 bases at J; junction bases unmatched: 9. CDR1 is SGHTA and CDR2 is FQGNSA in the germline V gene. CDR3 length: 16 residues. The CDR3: CASSFYGTGGPDTQYF. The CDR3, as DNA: TGTGCCAGCAGCTTTTATGGAACGGGAGGGCCAGATACGCAGTATTTT.

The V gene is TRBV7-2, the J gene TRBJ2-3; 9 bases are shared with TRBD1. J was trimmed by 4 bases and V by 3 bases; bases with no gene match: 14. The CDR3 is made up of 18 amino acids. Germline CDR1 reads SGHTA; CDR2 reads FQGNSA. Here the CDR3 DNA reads TGTGCCAGCAGCTTTCAACCTTTCCGGGACAGGGTCCCAGATACGCAGTATTTT. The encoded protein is CASSFQPFRDRVPDTQYF.

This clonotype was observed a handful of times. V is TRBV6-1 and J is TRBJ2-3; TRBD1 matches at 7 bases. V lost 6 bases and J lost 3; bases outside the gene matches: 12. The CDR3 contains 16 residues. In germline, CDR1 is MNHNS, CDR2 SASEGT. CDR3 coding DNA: TGTGCCAGCAGAGCCGGGACAGCGGATAAAACAGATACGCAGTATTTT. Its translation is CASRAGTADKTDTQYF.

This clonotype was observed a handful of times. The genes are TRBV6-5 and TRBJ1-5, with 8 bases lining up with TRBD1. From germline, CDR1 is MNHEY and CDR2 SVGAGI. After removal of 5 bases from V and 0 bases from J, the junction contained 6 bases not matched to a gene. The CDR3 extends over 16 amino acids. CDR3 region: CASSAGDRGSNQPQHF. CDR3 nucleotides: TGTGCCAGCAGTGCCGGCGACAGGGGTAGCAATCAGCCCCAGCATTTT.

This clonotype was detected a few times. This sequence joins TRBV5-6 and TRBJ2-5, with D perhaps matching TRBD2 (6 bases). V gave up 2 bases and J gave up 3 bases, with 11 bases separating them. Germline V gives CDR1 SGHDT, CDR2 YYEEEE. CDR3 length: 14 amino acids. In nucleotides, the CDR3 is TGTGCCAGCAGCTTAACGGGGGTGGAAGAGACCCAGTACTTC. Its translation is CASSLTGVEETQYF.

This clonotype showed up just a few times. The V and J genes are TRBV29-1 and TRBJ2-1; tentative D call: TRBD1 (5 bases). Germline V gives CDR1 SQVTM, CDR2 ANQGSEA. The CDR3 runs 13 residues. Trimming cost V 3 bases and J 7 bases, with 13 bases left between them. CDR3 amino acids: CSVDALKGNEQFF. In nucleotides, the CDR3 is TGCAGCGTTGACGCCCTCAAGGGGAATGAGCAGTTCTTC.

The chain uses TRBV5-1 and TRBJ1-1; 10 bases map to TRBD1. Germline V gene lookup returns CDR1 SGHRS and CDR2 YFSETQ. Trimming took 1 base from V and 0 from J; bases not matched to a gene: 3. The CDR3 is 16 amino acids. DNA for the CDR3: TGCGCCAGCAGCTTGAATGGACAGGGGGTGAACACTGAAGCTTTCTTT. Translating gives CASSLNGQGVNTEAFF.

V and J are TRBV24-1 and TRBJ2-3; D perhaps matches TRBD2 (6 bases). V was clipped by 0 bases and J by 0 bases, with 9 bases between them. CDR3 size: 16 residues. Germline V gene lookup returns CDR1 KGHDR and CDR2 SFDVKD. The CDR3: CATSDLTSSSTDTQYF. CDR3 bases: TGTGCCACCAGTGATTTGACTAGCAGCAGCACAGATACGCAGTATTTT.

CDR3 in DNA: TGTGCCAGCAGCTTAAATGCAGGGTGGGATGAAAAACTGTTTTTT. This sequence encodes CASSLNAGWDEKLFF. V gene TRBV7-6 combines with J gene TRBJ1-4, with a weak D call TRBD1 (5 bases). Germline assignment: CDR1 SGHVS and CDR2 FNYEAQ. V lost 2 bases and J lost 6, with 13 bases in between. CDR3 length equals 15 residues.

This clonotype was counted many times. The CDR3 nucleotides read TGTGCCATCAGTACCTCGGGGGGACAGGGCCACCAAGAGACCCAGTACTTC. Protein product: CAISTSGGQGHQETQYF. The V call is TRBV10-3, the J call TRBJ2-5; 9 nucleotides align to TRBD1. The CDR3 has 17 residues. CDR1 is ENHRY and CDR2 is SYGVKD in the germline V gene. V was pared by 5 bases and J by 0 bases, with 10 bases of the junction left unmatched.

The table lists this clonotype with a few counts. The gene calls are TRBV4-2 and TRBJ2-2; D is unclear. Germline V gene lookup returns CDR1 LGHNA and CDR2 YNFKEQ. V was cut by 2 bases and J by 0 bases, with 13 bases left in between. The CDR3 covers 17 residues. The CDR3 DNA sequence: TGTGCCAGCAGCCAAATCCCCCGATTTTCGAACACCGGGGAGCTGTTTTTT. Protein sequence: CASSQIPRFSNTGELFF.

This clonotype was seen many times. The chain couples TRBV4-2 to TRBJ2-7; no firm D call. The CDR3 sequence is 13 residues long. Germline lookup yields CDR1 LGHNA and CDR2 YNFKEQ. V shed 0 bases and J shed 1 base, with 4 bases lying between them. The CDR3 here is CASSQDSSYEQYF. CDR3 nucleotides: TGTGCCAGCAGCCAAGACAGTTCCTACGAGCAGTACTTC.

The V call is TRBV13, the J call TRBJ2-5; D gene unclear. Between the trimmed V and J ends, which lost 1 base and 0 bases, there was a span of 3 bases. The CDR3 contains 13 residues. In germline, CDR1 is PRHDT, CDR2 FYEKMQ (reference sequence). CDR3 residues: CASSLEDQETQYF. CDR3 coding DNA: TGTGCCAGCAGCTTAGAGGACCAAGAGACCCAGTACTTC.

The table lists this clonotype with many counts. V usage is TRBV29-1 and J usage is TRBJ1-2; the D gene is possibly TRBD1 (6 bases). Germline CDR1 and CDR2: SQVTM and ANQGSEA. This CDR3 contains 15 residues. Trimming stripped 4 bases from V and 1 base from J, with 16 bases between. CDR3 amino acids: CSVVSRGGGNYGYTF. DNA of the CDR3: TGCAGCGTTGTTTCCCGTGGAGGGGGTAACTATGGCTACACCTTC.